This entry lists 2 T cell receptor beta chains sequenced from one sample in a study of blood T cell repertoires in COVID-19. Libraries were prepared by immunoSEQ multiplex PCR; TCRdb keeps only in-frame clonotypes and omits some of them. The sample consists of 150,000 to 180,000 clones, 65% to 90% of them appearing once. The specimen sequenced was peripheral blood. The receptors were sampled from a woman in her sixties with COVID-19, enrolled during active disease.

The V and J genes are TRBV6-6 and TRBJ1-4; possible D gene TRBD1, 6 bases. Germline CDR1 reads MNHNY; CDR2 reads SVGAGI (reference sequence). The V end lost 6 bases, the J end lost 4 bases, and 9 bases lay between the germline ends. The CDR3 is made up of 13 amino acids. In DNA form, the CDR3 reads TGTGCCAGCAGCACGGACAGTAATGAAAAACTGTTTTTT. This translates into CASSTDSNEKLFF.

This clone was observed a handful of times. V gene TRBV11-2 combines with J gene TRBJ2-5; D gene unclear. Looked up from germline, CDR1 is SGHAT and CDR2 is FQNNGV. This CDR3 region has 13 residues. V dropped 3 bases and J dropped 2 bases, with 7 bases sitting between them. CDR3 nucleotide sequence: TGTGCCAGCAGCTTCTCTAGACAAGAGACCCAGTACTTC. Protein sequence: CASSFSRQETQYF.